This T cell receptor (beta chain) appears in the sequencing data of a study of cytomegalovirus exposure and HLA in healthy donors. In the PCR, 60 Vbeta and 13 Jbeta primers were used. Profiled with immunoSEQ multiplex PCR; TCRdb holds only in-frame clones, not every one. The sample's table shows 120,000 to 150,000 clones. V dropped 4 bases and J dropped 11 bases, with 10 bases sitting between them. Germline CDR1 is MGHRA and CDR2 is YSYEKL. The CDR3 is 11 amino acids. General study points: Among the sequence variants, a highly shared cluster was likely an artifact of sequencing.

Of note for this clone: Its target is not known.

This sequence joins TRBV4-1 and TRBJ2-3; a possible D gene is TRBD2 (6 bases). The sample consisted of PBMCs. This receptor was taken from a man in his forties or fifties in good health and CMV-seronegative. The DNA for the CDR3 is TGCGCCAGCAGCCGGGACGGGAGGCAGTATTTT. Protein product: CASSRDGRQYF.